Below are 9 T cell receptor beta chains sequenced from a single sample in a study of OX40 agonist ivuxolimab in advanced cancers. Libraries were prepared by immunoSEQ multiplex PCR; TCRdb keeps only in-frame clonotypes and omits some of them. The data hold 60,000 or so clones, with roughly 84% observed a single time. The sequenced sample was CD4+ or CD8+ T cells sorted from blood, obtained in a trial of the OX40 agonist ivuxolimab. All receptors derive from an adult with an advanced solid tumor such as melanoma, head and neck, liver or kidney cancer.

The table lists this clone with a count of one. This chain links TRBV19 with TRBJ2-4, with D unclear. Per the germline V gene, CDR1 is LNHDA and CDR2 is SQIVND (reference sequence). The germline V and J ends were trimmed by 3 bases and 7 bases, with 19 bases remaining between them. This CDR3 has 16 residues. The CDR3 DNA reads as TGTGCCAGTAGTATGATAGGGCAGTCCGGTTTGAACATTCAGTACTTC. It translates to CASSMIGQSGLNIQYF.

The V and J genes are TRBV7-2 and TRBJ1-2; the D is unclear. The CDR3 contains 16 residues. V was clipped by 1 base and J by 3 bases, with 15 bases between them. In germline, CDR1 is SGHTA, CDR2 FQGNSA. The CDR3 DNA follows: TGTGCCAGCAGCTTAGTTACAGCCCCAAACTACTATGGCTACACCTTC. The encoded protein is CASSLVTAPNYYGYTF.

This chain connects TRBV7-2 to TRBJ1-2; no clear D gene. Germline V gives CDR1 SGHTA, CDR2 FQGNSA. The CDR3 sequence is 13 residues long. The ends were cut back, 0 bases at V and 7 bases at J, with 9 bases in the middle. The CDR3 DNA reads as TGTGCCAGCAGCTTAGCCAGTGTCTTTGGCTACACCTTC. This gives the protein CASSLASVFGYTF. The variable domain in full, completed from reference TRBV7-2 and TRBJ1-2, reads GAGVSQSPSNKVTEKGKDVELRCDPISGHTALYWYRQSLGQGLEFLIYFQGNSAPDKSGLPSDRFSAERTGGSVSTLTIQRTQQEDSAVYLCASSLASVFGYTFGSGTRLTVV.

The chain uses TRBV2 and TRBJ1-1, with D possibly being TRBD1 (5 bases). V gave up 6 bases and J gave up 1 base, with 15 bases separating them. Germline CDR1 reads SNHLY; CDR2 reads FYNNEI. The CDR3 loop spans 15 amino acids. The CDR3 here is CASSPRGRSNTEAFF. The DNA for the CDR3 is TGTGCCAGCAGCCCAAGGGGACGTTCGAACACTGAAGCTTTCTTT.

The chain is built from TRBV2 and TRBJ2-5; 7 bases line up with TRBD1. Trimming cost V 5 bases and J 5 bases; bases outside gene matches: 14. The germline V gene encodes CDR1 SNHLY and CDR2 FYNNEI. The CDR3 is 16 amino acids. CDR3 sequence (DNA): TGTGCCAGCAGTCCCGACAGGGACCTCCGGAGGGAGACCCAGTACTTC. Encoded protein: CASSPDRDLRRETQYF.

V usage is TRBV7-6 and J usage is TRBJ1-3; D remains ambiguous. The CDR3 has 14 amino acids. Germline V gives CDR1 SGHVS, CDR2 FNYEAQ. Trimming took 2 bases from V and 3 from J, leaving 8 bases between them. For the CDR3, the DNA is TGTGCCAGCAGCTTATCATCGGGTGGAAACACCATATATTTT. This sequence encodes CASSLSSGGNTIYF.

Concerning this clone itself: Within the sample, other DNA sequences also encode this same CDR3. The genes are TRBV5-1 and TRBJ2-1; no clear D. With 0 bases removed from V and 4 bases from J, the gap between germline ends came to 8 bases. Per germline, CDR1 SGHRS and CDR2 YFSETQ. CDR3 length equals 14 residues. Here the CDR3 DNA reads TGCGCCAGCAGCTTGGGGGATCGGTACAATGAGCAGTTCTTC. Its translation is CASSLGDRYNEQFF.

This clone came up once. V usage is TRBV4-1 and J usage is TRBJ2-7, with 10 bases aligning to TRBD2. Germline V gives CDR1 MGHRA, CDR2 YSYEKL. The J segment lost 2 bases and the V segment lost 1 base, leaving 8 bases of the junction unmatched. The CDR3 spans 17 residues. The CDR3 is CASSQGPTSGFPYEQYF. The DNA for the CDR3 is TGCGCCAGCAGCCAAGGCCCGACTAGCGGGTTCCCCTACGAGCAGTACTTC.

The CDR3 DNA reads as TGTGCCAGCAGCCGGGGACAGGGAATTAGATATGGCTACACCTTC. Amino acids: CASSRGQGIRYGYTF. This chain joins TRBV7-9 and TRBJ1-2; 9 positions match TRBD1. V lost 5 bases to trimming and J lost 5 bases; unmatched junction nucleotides: 9. The CDR3 is made up of 15 amino acids. Germline CDR1 and CDR2: SEHNR and FQNEAQ (reference sequence).